The 27 T cell receptor beta chains below all came from one sample that was sequenced in a study of CD8 T cells in ankylosing spondylitis. TCRdb analysed the 5' RACE reads with MiXCR anew, one entry per CDR3 protein. Of under 300,000 distinct CDR3 sequences listed, about 10% are singletons. The sequencing input was blood, either unsorted or a sorted T cell fraction (not recorded which). The receptors were gathered from a male donor with ankylosing spondylitis or in good health (not recorded which).

The CDR3 protein is CAIRRDSLGETQYF. The CDR3 DNA follows: TGTGCCATCAGGCGGGACTCCTTAGGAGAGACCCAGTACTTC. The chain couples TRBV10-3 to TRBJ2-5, with TRBD2 as a possible D gene (6 bases). This CDR3 comprises 14 residues. V was shortened by 6 bases and J by 4 bases, with 15 bases between the two germline ends. Germline V gene lookup returns CDR1 ENHRY and CDR2 SYGVKD.

This clonotype appeared many times. The chain joins TRBV10-2 to TRBJ1-1, with a weak D call TRBD1 (6 bases). V was clipped by 5 bases and J by 5 bases, with 12 bases between them. Germline V CDR1 and CDR2: WSHSY, SAAADI. The CDR3 runs to 13 residues. CDR3: CASSHLQGTEAFF. The CDR3 DNA follows: TGCGCCAGCAGTCACTTACAGGGAACTGAAGCTTTCTTT.

The chain recombines TRBV4-1 with TRBJ2-7; possible D gene TRBD1, 5 bases. CDR3 length: 16 residues. V gave up 1 base and J gave up 0 bases, with 13 bases separating them. CDR1 and CDR2 from the germline V gene are MGHRA and YSYEKL. CDR3 amino acids: CASSQAQVRGSYEQYF. DNA of the CDR3: TGCGCCAGCAGCCAAGCCCAGGTTAGGGGCTCCTACGAGCAGTACTTC.

This clonotype was detected many times. V and J are TRBV27 and TRBJ2-7; D is undetermined. Germline loops: CDR1 MNHEY, CDR2 SMNVEV (reference sequence). The CDR3 has 14 amino acids. Trimming pared 5 bases from V and 3 bases from J, leaving 14 bases between. The CDR3 loop reads CASSPRLTLYEQYF. The CDR3 nucleotides read TGTGCCAGCAGTCCGAGGCTCACCCTCTACGAGCAGTACTTC.

This clonotype was counted between two and nine times. J is TRBJ2-7 and V is TRBV30; D is perhaps TRBD2 (6 bases). Trimming took off 2 bases at V and 9 bases at J, with 17 bases between the two ends. CDR1 and CDR2 from the germline V gene are GTSNPN and SVGIG (reference sequence). The CDR3 has 13 residues. The CDR3 nucleotides are TGTGCCTGGAGTCCGGCAGGAGGGGTCGTGCAGTACTTC. Its protein product is CAWSPAGGVVQYF.

This clonotype has ten or more counts. This chain uses TRBV6-1 with TRBJ1-1, with D tentatively TRBD1 (5 bases). The CDR3 runs to 13 residues. Trimming removed 8 bases from V and 0 bases from J, with 10 bases in between. Germline V gene sequence: CDR1 MNHNS, CDR2 SASEGT. The CDR3 reads CASVQVLNTEAFF. The CDR3 DNA follows: TGTGCCAGCGTACAGGTTCTGAACACTGAAGCTTTCTTT.

V gene TRBV28 combines with J gene TRBJ2-7; TRBD2 aligns across 11 bases. Germline CDR1 MDHEN, CDR2 SYDVKM. J gave up 3 bases and V 5 bases, and 6 bases lay outside the gene matches. The CDR3 has 15 amino acids. This CDR3 is CASSQTSGSIYEQYF. In DNA, the CDR3 is TGTGCCAGCAGTCAAACTAGCGGGAGTATCTACGAGCAGTACTTC. Filled out from reference TRBV28 and TRBJ2-7, the complete variable domain reads DVKVTQSSRYLVKRTGEKVFLECVQDMDHENMFWYRQDPGLGLRLIYFSYDVKMKEKGDIPEGYSVSREKKERFSLILESASTNQTSMYLCASSQTSGSIYEQYFGPGTRLTVT.

This clonotype was detected ten times or more. The chain uses TRBV20-1 and TRBJ2-1; D is perhaps TRBD2 (6 bases). The V end was cut by 6 bases, the J end by 1 base, with 10 bases between. The germline CDR1 and CDR2 sequences are DFQATT and SNEGSKA (reference sequence). CDR3 length equals 13 residues. The CDR3 region is CSAAGGSYNEQFF. In DNA, the CDR3 is TGCAGTGCCGCTGGGGGGTCCTACAATGAGCAGTTCTTC.

This clonotype was observed many times. The chain has TRBV7-6 and TRBJ2-7; TRBD2 matches at 12 bases. Unmatched junction bases numbered 5, after V lost 1 base and J lost 7 bases. This CDR3 has 15 residues. Germline values: CDR1 SGHVS, CDR2 FNYEAQ. CDR3 in DNA: TGTGCCAGCAGCTTAGGGACTAGCGGGGCTAGGGAGCAGTACTTC. Its translation is CASSLGTSGAREQYF.

This clonotype was seen ten or more times. The chain recombines TRBV20-1 with TRBJ2-1, with no clear D. V gave up 3 bases and J gave up 2 bases, with 2 bases separating them. Germline V gives CDR1 DFQATT, CDR2 SNEGSKA (reference sequence). This CDR3 has 11 amino acids. CDR3 coding DNA: TGCAGTGCTAGGGCCTACAATGAGCAGTTCTTC. It specifies CSARAYNEQFF.

This clonotype has ten or more counts. The genes are TRBV5-1 and TRBJ2-3; D is unresolved. V dropped 0 bases and J dropped 3 bases, with 8 bases sitting between them. CDR3 length equals 14 residues. Germline assignment: CDR1 SGHRS and CDR2 YFSETQ. The CDR3 DNA sequence: TGCGCCAGCAGCTTGGCCTCCAGGACAGATACGCAGTATTTT. Its translation is CASSLASRTDTQYF. Based on the CDR3 plus reference TRBV5-1 and TRBJ2-3, the full variable domain is KAGVTQTPRYLIKTRGQQVTLSCSPISGHRSVSWYQQTPGQGLQFLFEYFSETQRNKGNFPGRFSGRQFSNSRSEMNVSTLELGDSALYLCASSLASRTDTQYFGPGTRLTVL.

At least ten counts were recorded for this clonotype. The chain employs TRBV3-1 and TRBJ2-5, with TRBD1 identical over 7 bases. CDR1 is LGHDT and CDR2 is YNNKEL in the germline V gene (reference sequence). CDR3 length: 17 amino acids. Unmatched junction bases numbered 8, after V lost 0 bases and J lost 1 base. The CDR3 nucleotides read TGTGCCAGCAGCCAAGATAGGGGGACAGCGTCCCAAGAGACCCAGTACTTC. Its translation: CASSQDRGTASQETQYF.

This clonotype was recorded at least ten times. The rearrangement joins TRBV7-6 to TRBJ2-5; 10 positions agree with TRBD2. The CDR3 is 14 amino acids. V dropped 7 bases and J dropped 6; count of bases not matched to a gene: 8. Germline loops: CDR1 SGHVS, CDR2 FNYEAQ. The chain's CDR3 is CASTKGLAEKTQYF. Written as DNA, the CDR3 is TGTGCCAGCACCAAAGGACTAGCGGAAAAGACCCAGTACTTC.

This clonotype came up a few times. The CDR3 is CASSVWEFGAFF. The CDR3 DNA is TGTGCCAGCTCTGTATGGGAATTCGGAGCTTTCTTT. The rearrangement uses TRBV2 and TRBJ1-1, with no clear D. The CDR3 runs 12 residues. The germline gives CDR1 SNHLY, CDR2 FYNNEI. Trimming stripped 8 bases from V and 10 bases from J, with 17 bases between.

Turning to this clonotype: One junction end disagrees with the germline gene, perhaps due to a read error. The chain carries TRBV20-1 and TRBJ1-2; 10 bases align to TRBD1. In germline, CDR1 is DFQATT, CDR2 SNEGSKA (reference sequence). The CDR3 covers 13 residues. CDR3 protein: CSAISGTGDGYAF. The CDR3 nucleotides read TGCAGTGCTATATCCGGGACAGGGGATGGCTACGCCTTC.

This clonotype was observed at least ten times. Relative to the germline gene, one junction end is altered; a read error may explain this. The CDR3: CCARDSGKPFYNEQFF. CDR3 coding DNA: TGCTGTGCTAGAGATTCAGGGAAACCCTTCTACAATGAGCAGTTCTTC. The chain employs TRBV20-1 and TRBJ2-1, with D possibly TRBD1 on 5 matching bases. The length of the CDR3 is 16 residues. Per the germline V gene, CDR1 is DFQATT and CDR2 is SNEGSKA (reference sequence).

A word on this clonotype: The missing conserved phenylalanine or tryptophan at the end of this CDR3 makes a read error likely. CDR3 sequence (DNA): TGTGCCAGCAGCCGCACAGGGGATGGGGCCAACGTCCTGACTTCC. Translating gives CASSRTGDGANVLTS. The chain carries TRBV5-4 and TRBJ2-6; TRBD1 matches at 7 bases. V was pared by 4 bases and J by 3 bases, with 4 bases of the junction left unmatched. Per the germline V gene, CDR1 is SGHNT and CDR2 is YYREEE (reference sequence). CDR3 size: 15 residues.

This clonotype was observed at least ten times. The chain recombines TRBV29-1 with TRBJ2-5; D ambiguous. Germline CDR1 SQVTM, CDR2 ANQGSEA. The CDR3 runs 14 residues. V was trimmed by 6 bases and J by 7 bases, leaving 21 bases between them. The CDR3 loop is CSVKPGPTDRTQYF. The CDR3 DNA follows: TGCAGCGTCAAGCCCGGTCCCACCGACCGGACCCAGTACTTC.

This clonotype was picked up a small number of times. V gene TRBV4-1 combines with J gene TRBJ2-3; 10 bases line up with TRBD2. Germline lookup yields CDR1 MGHRA and CDR2 YSYEKL. This CDR3 region has 19 residues. The V and J ends lost 0 bases and 9 bases, in that order; junction bases with no gene match: 18. CDR3: CASSQEKTIGTSALGTQYF. The DNA for the CDR3 is TGCGCCAGCAGCCAAGAAAAAACGATCGGGACTAGCGCCTTGGGGACGCAGTATTTT.

This clonotype was seen repeatedly, ten times or more. This chain joins TRBV12-3 or TRBV12-4 and TRBJ1-6; 10 bases agree with TRBD1. V lost 5 bases to trimming and J lost 7 bases; unmatched junction nucleotides: 5. This CDR3 is 15 amino acids long. Written as DNA, the CDR3 is TGTGCCAGCAGTCCGGCGGGACAGGGGAATTCACCCCTCCACTTT. This encodes CASSPAGQGNSPLHF.

This clonotype came up many times. CDR3 sequence (DNA): TGTGCCAGCAGCTTAGAGGCAGCTGGAGGAAACACCATATATTTT. Protein sequence: CASSLEAAGGNTIYF. The genes are TRBV7-9 and TRBJ1-3, with no clear D. There are 15 residues in the CDR3. Per the germline V gene, CDR1 is SEHNR and CDR2 is FQNEAQ (reference sequence). Trimming took off 1 base at V and 4 bases at J, with 11 bases between the two ends.

This clonotype occurred many times. The V gene is TRBV5-1, the J gene TRBJ2-2; D may be TRBD2 (6 bases). CDR1 is SGHRS and CDR2 is YFSETQ in the germline V gene. The ends were cut back, 4 bases at V and 5 bases at J, with 9 bases in the middle. CDR3 size: 13 residues. As DNA, the CDR3 is TGCGCCAGCAGCGTGGCGGGGACCGGGGAGCTGTTTTTT. Translation: CASSVAGTGELFF.

This clonotype was detected ten times or more. This chain uses TRBV19 with TRBJ2-7, with 10 nucleotides matching TRBD2. Germline loops: CDR1 LNHDA, CDR2 SQIVND (reference sequence). This CDR3 is 15 amino acids long. Trimming at V came to 2 bases and at J to 2 bases, leaving 3 bases not matched to a gene. CDR3 in amino acids: CASSITTSGTYEQYF. DNA of the CDR3: TGTGCCAGTAGTATAACAACTAGCGGGACCTACGAGCAGTACTTC. Full variable domain (outside the CDR3, taken from reference TRBV19 and TRBJ2-7): DGGITQSPKYLFRKEGQNVTLSCEQNLNHDAMYWYRQDPGQGLRLIYYSQIVNDFQKGDIAEGYSVSREKKESFPLTVTSAQKNPTAFYLCASSITTSGTYEQYFGPGTRLTVT.

This clonotype was observed many times. The rearrangement uses TRBV6-2 or TRBV6-3 and TRBJ1-4; 7 bases line up with TRBD1. Trimming cost V 7 bases and J 3 bases; bases outside gene matches: 8. Germline V gene sequence: CDR1 MNHEY, CDR2 SVGEGT. CDR3 length: 15 amino acids. The CDR3 region has the DNA TGTGCCAGCACTCCTGGACAGGTGTCTAATGAAAAACTGTTTTTT. Translating it yields CASTPGQVSNEKLFF.

The table lists this clonotype with many counts. The V and J genes are TRBV30 and TRBJ1-1, with a tentative D call TRBD1 (6 bases). The germline V gene has CDR1 GTSNPN and CDR2 SVGIG (reference sequence). The CDR3 loop spans 12 amino acids. Trimming took off 6 bases at V and 5 bases at J, with 13 bases between the two ends. The CDR3 DNA sequence: TGTGCCTGCTTCAGGGGATGGACTGAAGCTTTCTTT. Amino acids: CACFRGWTEAFF.

In this sample, this clonotype turned up many times. The chain carries TRBV12-3 or TRBV12-4 and TRBJ2-3; D possibly corresponds to TRBD1 (6 bases). The CDR3 is 14 residues long. V was pared by 5 bases and J by 0 bases, with 9 bases between. DNA for the CDR3: TGTGCCAGCAGTGCAAGGGGGAGCACAGATACGCAGTATTTT. It encodes CASSARGSTDTQYF.

The table lists this clonotype with many counts. The rearrangement links TRBV30 to TRBJ2-7; 9 bases map to TRBD1. Germline V gene lookup returns CDR1 GTSNPN and CDR2 SVGIG (reference sequence). This CDR3 region has 12 residues. V was clipped by 5 bases and J by 6 bases; unmatched bases: 5. In DNA form, the CDR3 reads TGTGCCTGGGCGGGACAGGGAGTCGAGCAGTACTTC. Its translation is CAWAGQGVEQYF.